These 4 T cell receptor beta chains came from one sample sequenced in a study of T cells after yellow fever vaccination. MiXCR, applied by TCRdb to the 5' RACE reads, yields one record per CDR3 protein. The sample has fewer than 650,000 distinct CDR3 sequences; about a fifth are singletons. The starting material was PBMCs, obtained approximately 22 days after the first yellow fever vaccination. These receptor sequences come from a young man who received the YFV17D yellow fever vaccine.

The V gene is TRBV7-9, the J gene TRBJ2-5, with no clear D. V lost 3 bases and J 2 bases, leaving 7 bases between the germline ends. The CDR3 is 13 residues long. Per the germline V gene, CDR1 is SEHNR and CDR2 is FQNEAQ (reference sequence). The CDR3 here is CASSLMGQETQYF. The CDR3 DNA sequence: TGTGCCAGCAGCTTGATGGGTCAAGAGACCCAGTACTTC.

There are a few counts of this clonotype. The chain uses TRBV30 and TRBJ1-1; 9 bases map to TRBD1. Germline CDR1 and CDR2: GTSNPN and SVGIG (reference sequence). The CDR3 contains 15 residues. Unmatched junction bases numbered 6, after V lost 3 bases and J lost 1 base. This CDR3 is CAWSTGGPSNTEAFF. The CDR3, as DNA: TGTGCCTGGAGCACAGGGGGCCCTTCGAACACTGAAGCTTTCTTT.

This rearrangement joins TRBV5-1 to TRBJ2-1; 10 bases map to TRBD2. The CDR3 consists of 16 residues. CDR1 and CDR2 from the germline V gene are SGHRS and YFSETQ. After removal of 6 bases from V and 4 bases from J, the junction contained 10 bases not matched to a gene. CDR3 sequence (DNA): TGCGCCAGCACCCCCCAAACTAGCGGGGAGTACAATGAGCAGTTCTTC. Its translation: CASTPQTSGEYNEQFF.

This clonotype came up many times. The rearrangement links TRBV5-1 to TRBJ2-3, with 8 positions matching TRBD1. Germline-derived CDR1 and CDR2 are SGHRS and YFSETQ. This CDR3 has 16 residues. J was trimmed by 3 bases and V by 1 base; bases with no gene match: 7. DNA for the CDR3: TGCGCCAGCAGCTTGACTACAGGGGGAAGAACAGATACGCAGTATTTT. This translates into CASSLTTGGRTDTQYF.